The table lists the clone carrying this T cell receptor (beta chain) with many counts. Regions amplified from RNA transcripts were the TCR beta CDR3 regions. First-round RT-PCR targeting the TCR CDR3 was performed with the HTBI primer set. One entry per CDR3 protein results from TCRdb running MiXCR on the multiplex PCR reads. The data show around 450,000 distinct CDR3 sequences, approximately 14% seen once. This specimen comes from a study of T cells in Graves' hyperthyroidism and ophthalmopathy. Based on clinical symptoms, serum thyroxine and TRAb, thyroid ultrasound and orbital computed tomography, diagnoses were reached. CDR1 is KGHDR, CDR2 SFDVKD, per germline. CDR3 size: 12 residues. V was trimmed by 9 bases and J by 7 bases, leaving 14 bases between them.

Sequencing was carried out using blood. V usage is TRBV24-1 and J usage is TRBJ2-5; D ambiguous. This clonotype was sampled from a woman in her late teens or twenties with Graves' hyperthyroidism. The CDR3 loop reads CATGTGSGTQYF. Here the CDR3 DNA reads TGTGCCACCGGCACGGGCTCTGGGACCCAGTACTTC.